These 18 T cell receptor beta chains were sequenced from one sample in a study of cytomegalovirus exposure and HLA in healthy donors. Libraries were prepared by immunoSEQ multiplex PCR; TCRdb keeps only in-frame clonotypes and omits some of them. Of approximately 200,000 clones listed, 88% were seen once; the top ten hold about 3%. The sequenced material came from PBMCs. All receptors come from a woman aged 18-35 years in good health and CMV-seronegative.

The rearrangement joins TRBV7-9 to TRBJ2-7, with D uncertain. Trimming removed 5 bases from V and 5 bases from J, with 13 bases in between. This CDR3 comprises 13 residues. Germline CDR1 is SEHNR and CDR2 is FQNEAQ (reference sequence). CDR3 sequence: CASSLPGTDEQYF. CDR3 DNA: TGTGCCAGCAGCCTGCCCGGTACGGACGAGCAGTACTTC.

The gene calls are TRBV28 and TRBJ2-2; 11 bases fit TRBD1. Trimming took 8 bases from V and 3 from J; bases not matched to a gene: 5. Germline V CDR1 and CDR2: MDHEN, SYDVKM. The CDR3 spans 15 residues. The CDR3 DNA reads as TGTGCCAGCCTAGTGGGACAGGGGGACACCGGGGAGCTGTTTTTT. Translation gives CASLVGQGDTGELFF.

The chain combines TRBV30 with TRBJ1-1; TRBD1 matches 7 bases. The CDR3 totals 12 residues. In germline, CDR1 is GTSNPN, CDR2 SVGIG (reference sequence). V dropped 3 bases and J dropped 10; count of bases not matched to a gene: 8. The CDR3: CAWRQGPGGAFF. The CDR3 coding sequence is TGTGCCTGGAGACAGGGGCCTGGGGGAGCTTTCTTT.

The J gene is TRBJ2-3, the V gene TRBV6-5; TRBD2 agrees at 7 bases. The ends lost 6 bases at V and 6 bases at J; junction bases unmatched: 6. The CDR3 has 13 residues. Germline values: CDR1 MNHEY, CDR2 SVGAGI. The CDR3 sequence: CASRRGEGDTQYF. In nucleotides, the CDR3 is TGTGCCAGCAGGAGAGGGGAGGGGGATACGCAGTATTTT.

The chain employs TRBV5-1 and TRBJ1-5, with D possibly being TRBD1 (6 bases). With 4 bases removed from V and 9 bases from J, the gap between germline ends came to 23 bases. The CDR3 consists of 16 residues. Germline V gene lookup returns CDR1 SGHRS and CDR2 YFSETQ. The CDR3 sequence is CASSPRRNRVLRPQHF. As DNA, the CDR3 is TGCGCCAGCAGCCCAAGAAGAAACAGGGTGCTCCGGCCCCAGCATTTT.

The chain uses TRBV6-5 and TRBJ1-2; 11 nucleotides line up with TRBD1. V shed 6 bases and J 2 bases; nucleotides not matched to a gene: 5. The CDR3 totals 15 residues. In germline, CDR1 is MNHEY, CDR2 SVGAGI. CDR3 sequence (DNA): TGTGCCAGCAGCTACCGGGACAGGGGGAACTATGGCTACACCTTC. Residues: CASSYRDRGNYGYTF.

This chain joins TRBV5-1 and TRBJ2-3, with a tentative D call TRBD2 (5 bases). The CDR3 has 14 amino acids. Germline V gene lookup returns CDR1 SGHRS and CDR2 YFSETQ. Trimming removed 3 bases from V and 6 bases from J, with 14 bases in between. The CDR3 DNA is TGCGCCAGCAGCTCTCGGGCCCCGGGGGATACGCAGTATTTT. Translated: CASSSRAPGDTQYF.

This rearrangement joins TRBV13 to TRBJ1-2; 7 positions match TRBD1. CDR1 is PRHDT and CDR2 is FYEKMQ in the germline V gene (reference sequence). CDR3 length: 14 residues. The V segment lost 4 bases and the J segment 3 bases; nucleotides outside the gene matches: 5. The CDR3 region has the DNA TGTGCCAGCAGCTACAACAGGGGTGACTATGGCTACACCTTC. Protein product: CASSYNRGDYGYTF.

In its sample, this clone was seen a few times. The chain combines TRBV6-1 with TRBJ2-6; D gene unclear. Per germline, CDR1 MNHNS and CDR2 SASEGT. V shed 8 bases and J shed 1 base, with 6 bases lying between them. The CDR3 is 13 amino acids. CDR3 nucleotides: TGTGCCAGCTCTCAGTCTGGGGCCAACGTCCTGACTTTC. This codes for CASSQSGANVLTF.

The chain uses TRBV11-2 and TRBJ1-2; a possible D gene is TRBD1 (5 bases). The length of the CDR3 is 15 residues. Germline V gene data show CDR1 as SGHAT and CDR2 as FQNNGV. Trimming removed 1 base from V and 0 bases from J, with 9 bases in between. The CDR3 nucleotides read TGTGCCAGCAGCTTAGTGCAGGGATCTAACTATGGCTACACCTTC. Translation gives CASSLVQGSNYGYTF.

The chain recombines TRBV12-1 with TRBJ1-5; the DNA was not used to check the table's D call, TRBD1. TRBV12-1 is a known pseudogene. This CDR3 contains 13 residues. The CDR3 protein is CASSFSVGTPQHF. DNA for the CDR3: TGTGCCAGCAGCTTTAGTGTCGGGACACCCCAGCATTTT.

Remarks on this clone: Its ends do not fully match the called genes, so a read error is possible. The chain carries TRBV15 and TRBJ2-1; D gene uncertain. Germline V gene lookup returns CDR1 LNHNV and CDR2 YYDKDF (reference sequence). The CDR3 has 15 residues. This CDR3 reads CATSRDPGSSYKRLF. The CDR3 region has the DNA TGTGCCACCAGCAGAGATCCCGGCAGCTCCTACAAGAGGCTCTTC.

The CDR3 bases are TGTGCCAGCATGAGGATTCTAGCTGCCACAGATACGCAGTATTTT. Translated: CASMRILAATDTQYF. The chain carries TRBV6-1 and TRBJ2-3; tentatively, D is TRBD2 (5 bases). CDR1 and CDR2 (germline): MNHNS, SASEGT. The CDR3 has 15 residues. The V and J ends lost 7 bases and 2 bases respectively, with 16 bases between them.

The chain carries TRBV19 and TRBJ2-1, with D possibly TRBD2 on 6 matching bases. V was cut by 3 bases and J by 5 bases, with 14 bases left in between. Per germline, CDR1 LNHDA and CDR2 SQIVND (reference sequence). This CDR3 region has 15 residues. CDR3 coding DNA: TGTGCCAGTAGTATTTTCGGGGGTGGAGACAATGAGCAGTTCTTC. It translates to CASSIFGGGDNEQFF.

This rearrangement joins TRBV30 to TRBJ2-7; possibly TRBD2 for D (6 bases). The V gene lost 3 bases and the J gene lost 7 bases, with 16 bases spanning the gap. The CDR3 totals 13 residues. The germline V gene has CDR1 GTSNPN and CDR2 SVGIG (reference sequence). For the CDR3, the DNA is TGTGCCTGGAGGCGCGGGGCCGGGAGTGAGCAGTACTTC. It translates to CAWRRGAGSEQYF.

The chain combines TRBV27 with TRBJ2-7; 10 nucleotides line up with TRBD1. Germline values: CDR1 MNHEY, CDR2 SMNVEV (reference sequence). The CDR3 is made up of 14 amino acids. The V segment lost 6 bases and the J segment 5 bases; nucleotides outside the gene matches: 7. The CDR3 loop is CASSYSGTGDEQYF. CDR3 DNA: TGTGCCAGCAGCTATTCCGGGACAGGGGACGAGCAGTACTTC.

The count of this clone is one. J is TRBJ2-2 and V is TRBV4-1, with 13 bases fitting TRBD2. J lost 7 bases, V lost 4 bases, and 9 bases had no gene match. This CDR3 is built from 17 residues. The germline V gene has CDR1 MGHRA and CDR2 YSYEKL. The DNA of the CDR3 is TGCGCCAGCAGCCGAATACTAGCGGGAGGGCCGGGCGGGGAGCTGTTTTTT. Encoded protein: CASSRILAGGPGGELFF.

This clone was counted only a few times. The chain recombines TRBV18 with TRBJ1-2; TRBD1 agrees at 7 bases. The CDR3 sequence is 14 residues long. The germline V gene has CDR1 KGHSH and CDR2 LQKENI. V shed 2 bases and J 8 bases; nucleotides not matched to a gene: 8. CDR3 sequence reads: CASSPRDSSGGYTF. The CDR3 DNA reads TGTGCCAGCTCACCAAGGGACAGTAGCGGAGGCTACACCTTC.